This T cell receptor beta chain was documented in a study of early T cells in non-severe SARS-CoV-2 infection. The wider study: The sequenced material was bulk RNA from unsorted whole blood, and its chains were unpaired.

This clonotype has ten or more counts. Its cognate antigen is unknown. The study's findings and limits: Matching with VDJdb favored anti-spike CD8 responses (missing private and CD4 specificities).

Researchers attached unique molecular identifiers to individual cDNA molecules. TCRdb called the 5' RACE reads again in MiXCR, with one record for every CDR3 protein. The sample includes about 48,000 distinct CDR3 sequences, 5% to 6.5% seen only once; the top ten take about 5%. The TCR comes from an adult who was a healthcare worker with PCR-confirmed SARS-CoV-2 infection or an uninfected control (not recorded which). The sequencing here drew on whole blood, taken at baseline.

The CDR3 DNA sequence: TGCAGCGTTGAAGGGTCCCTTAGCGGGAGGGCATACGAGCAGTACTTC. It is translated as CSVEGSLSGRAYEQYF. The chain links TRBV29-1 to TRBJ2-7; 11 positions agree with TRBD2. V shed 1 base, J shed 4 bases, and the junction held 9 bases outside the gene matches. Per the germline V gene, CDR1 is SQVTM and CDR2 is ANQGSEA. This CDR3 is built from 16 residues.